The subject of this entry is one TCR beta chain. Per the authors' pipeline: Reference gene primer amplification gave nucleated cell count estimates. TCRdb's copy holds only in-frame clones and misses some; the assay was immunoSEQ multiplex PCR. The DNA gave D and trimming, while V, J and clone size come from that table. Found here are fewer than 400,000 clones, about nine tenths of them singletons; the top ten hold less than 4.5%. These data belong to a study of blood T cell repertoires in COVID-19. About the research overall: Nucleic acid was either cDNA or gDNA, and it came from T cells, B-cell-depleted T cells, or PBMCs.

Germline V CDR1 and CDR2: MGHRA, YSYEKL. The CDR3 runs 14 residues. Trimming removed 1 base from V and 5 bases from J; junction bases left unmatched: 3. Sequencing was carried out using PBMCs or T cells enriched from blood (not recorded which). The receptor's source is a man younger than 40 who had recovered from COVID-19. The chain combines TRBV4-1 with TRBJ2-3; the match to TRBD2 covers 7 bases. The CDR3 loop reads CASSQGEGVDTQYF. CDR3 coding DNA: TGCGCCAGCAGCCAAGGGGAGGGTGTAGATACGCAGTATTTT.